The 10 T cell receptor beta chains listed next were all sequenced from one sample in a study of T cells in tumors after PD-1 blockade. TCRdb's copy holds only in-frame clones and misses some; the assay was immunoSEQ multiplex PCR. The table includes roughly 12,000 clones, about 63% detected once. The sequences come from tumor tissue, collected before anti-PD-1 treatment. The receptor set was obtained from a human donor with basal cell carcinoma.

This clone was observed a single time. The rearrangement links TRBV18 to TRBJ1-1; 7 bases are a match to TRBD1. The CDR3 sequence is 13 residues long. Germline V CDR1 and CDR2: KGHSH, LQKENI. V lost 5 bases and J lost 1; bases outside the gene matches: 1. CDR3 coding DNA: TGTGCCAGCTCAGGGACAGAGAACACTGAAGCTTTCTTT. Amino acids: CASSGTENTEAFF.

The chain combines TRBV7-5 with TRBJ2-7; the table's D gene call, TRBD2, was not cross checked with the DNA. TRBV7-5 represents a pseudogene. There are 15 residues in the CDR3. DNA of the CDR3: TGTGTCAGAAGCCAACTAGAATTACTCTCCTACGAGCAGTACTTC. Protein: CVRSQLELLSYEQYF.

J is TRBJ2-7 and V is TRBV7-3, with 9 nucleotides matching TRBD1. Germline CDR1 reads SGHTA; CDR2 reads FQGTGA. The CDR3 is 15 amino acids. With V trimmed by 6 bases and J by 1 base, 7 bases remained unmatched. The DNA for the CDR3 is TGTGCCAGCAGGCATTCCGGGACAGGGTCCTACGAGCAGTACTTC. Its protein is CASRHSGTGSYEQYF.

V and J are TRBV7-6 and TRBJ2-3; a possible D gene is TRBD1 (6 bases). CDR1 and CDR2 (germline): SGHVS, FNYEAQ. This CDR3 region has 15 residues. The germline V and J ends were trimmed by 5 bases and 3 bases, with 15 bases remaining between them. The CDR3 reads CASSPQQGFTDTQYF. The CDR3 DNA sequence: TGTGCCAGCAGCCCGCAGCAGGGGTTTACAGATACGCAGTATTTT.

The J gene is TRBJ1-5, the V gene TRBV18, with a tentative D call TRBD1 (6 bases). V gave up 3 bases and J gave up 0 bases, with 9 bases separating them. CDR1 is KGHSH and CDR2 is LQKENI in the germline V gene. This CDR3 has 15 residues. CDR3 residues: CASSPTGASNQPQHF. The CDR3 DNA reads TGTGCCAGCTCACCTACGGGGGCTAGCAATCAGCCCCAGCATTTT.

The genes are TRBV19 and TRBJ1-1; no clear D gene. Germline V gene lookup returns CDR1 LNHDA and CDR2 SQIVND (reference sequence). Trimming pared 5 bases from V and 4 bases from J, leaving 11 bases between. The CDR3 runs to 13 residues. This CDR3 reads CASSSRRSTEAFF. The DNA for the CDR3 is TGTGCCAGTAGTTCGAGACGGAGCACTGAAGCTTTCTTT.

The chain couples TRBV21-1 to TRBJ1-2. TRBV21-1 counts as a pseudogene. This CDR3 has 17 residues. CDR3 DNA sequence: TGTGCCAGCAGCAAAGAAGAAAGGCTAGTAAGTAACTATGGCTACACCTTC. As protein: CASSKEERLVSNYGYTF.

The CDR3 loop is CASSEWSTLAGEETQYF. As DNA, the CDR3 is TGTGCCAGCAGTGAATGGAGCACACTAGCGGGAGAAGAGACCCAGTACTTC. The J gene is TRBJ2-5, the V gene TRBV25-1; 11 nucleotides agree with TRBD2. Per germline, CDR1 MGHDK and CDR2 SYGVNS. CDR3 size: 17 residues. The ends lost 1 base at V and 3 bases at J; junction bases unmatched: 7.

The chain has TRBV11-1 and TRBJ2-5; weak D call: TRBD2 (5 bases). Germline V gene sequence: CDR1 SGHAT, CDR2 FQDESV (reference sequence). CDR3 length: 13 amino acids. Trimming shortened V by 5 bases and J by 5 bases, and 12 bases separated the two germline ends. CDR3 DNA: TGTGCCAGCAGCCTTGGGAGCTGGGAGACCCAGTACTTC. Protein product: CASSLGSWETQYF.

The J gene is TRBJ2-1, the V gene TRBV27, with 9 bases aligning to TRBD2. The CDR3 sequence is 16 residues long. The germline V gene encodes CDR1 MNHEY and CDR2 SMNVEV (reference sequence). Trimming removed 5 bases from V and 6 bases from J; junction bases left unmatched: 11. Written as DNA, the CDR3 is TGTGCCAGCAGTACCACGGCGGGGGGGCGGATCAATGAGCAGTTCTTC. Translation gives CASSTTAGGRINEQFF.